The subject of this entry is one T cell receptor (beta chain). This clonotype came up many times. Its antigen specificity is not known. No base-level quality is on record; no much larger clone is a single base apart. The germline V end is reduced by 5 bases and the J end by 6 bases; junction bases left unmatched: 10. The CDR3 spans 16 residues, from the cysteine through the phenylalanine. The sequence is cut down to CDR3 DNA, 48 bases in frame from base 1. For CDR1 and CDR2, the germline V gene lists SGHVS and FNYEAQ. Reading the label with the study, this specimen's time point is: newly diagnosed GD, antithyroid drugs for less than 3 months. For both TCR sequencing and RNA sequencing, RNA was extracted from PBMCs in TRIzol. The diagnosis of Graves' disease followed American Thyroid Association guidelines. Patients for the study were recruited at an endocrinology department in Xi'an, China. Each patient gave around 9 milliliters of peripheral blood, collected in an EDTA anticoagulant tube. Ficoll Paque Plus density gradient separation was used to isolate PBMCs, and no further T cell sorting was done. An Agilent 2100 Bioanalyzer and agarose gel were used to check RNA quality, while a NanoDrop 2000 measured RNA concentration.

The data originate from a study of regulatory T cells in long-lasting Graves disease (dated by TCRdb to the early 2020s). Broadly, across the study: In the newly diagnosed Graves' disease group, patients had been taking antithyroid drugs for less than 3 months. Persistent Graves' disease patients were compared with newly diagnosed Graves' disease patients by peripheral blood TCR sequencing and RNA sequencing. The study was registered as a clinical trial and conducted in China. TCR sequencing covered around 13 persistent and 20 or so newly diagnosed Graves' disease patients, 33 samples in total.

What the work shows at the level of the full study, not this receptor alone: Persistent patients shared more public clonotypes among themselves (around 3,000) than newly diagnosed patients did (more than 850). The study examined only peripheral blood because the primary lesion, thyroid tissue, could not be accessed. TRBV28, TRBJ1-2 and TRBJ2-5 were preferentially used in persistent disease, while TRBV20-1 and TRBJ2-1 were favored in newly diagnosed disease. The authors noted that the small sample size was a limitation that may lower accuracy. Lower TCR Shannon entropy and fewer highly expanded clones were observed in persistent Graves' disease patients than in newly diagnosed patients, which suggested clonal expansion. Sequencing and analysis were restricted to the TCR beta chain.

To prepare the library, multiplex PCR was applied. These reads were obtained on an Illumina HiSeq 4000. TCR beta libraries were built with iRepertoire HTBI primers and Arm-PCR amplification of CDR3 regions. Gel purification was performed on PCR products prior to sequencing. As for how the authors treated the data: A total of under 80 TRBV and 14 TRBJ segments were identified across samples and were used for gene usage analysis of CDR3 amino acid clonotypes. Filtered high-quality paired reads were merged into contigs using COPE and FqMerger. BLAST was used to align contigs to IMGT TRBV, TRBD and TRBJ reference genes, with CDR3 defined following IMGT. Clonotypes above 0.1% frequency were classified as highly expanded clones. Shannon entropy served as the measure of repertoire diversity, while the Gini coefficient captured V-J evenness. A clonotype was considered public if more than one individual shared it. In TCRdb, the public reads were trimmed at Q25 with fastp and aligned with MiXCR, with productive beta chains retained. Each CDR3 protein appears once, grouped with its most common genes and DNA. The V and J calls follow TCRdb's processing rather than the paper's. The sample data list about 420,000 distinct CDR3 sequences, and roughly 17% of these were observed just once. The ten largest clones capture approximately 22% of the sample.

The same data also contributed to another study, on T cells in Graves' hyperthyroidism and ophthalmopathy. The second study's authors report: Graves' hyperthyroidism was defined as stable when no progression to ophthalmopathy occurred over 18 months of follow-up. Hyperthyroidism patients were newly diagnosed, had a disease duration of under 2 months, and were aged 18 to 65 years. Patients with uncontrolled infections, other autoimmune diseases, pregnancy or lactation were excluded. Diagnoses were based on clinical symptoms, serum thyroxine and TRAb, thyroid ultrasound and orbital computed tomography. For the first round of RT-PCR on the TCR CDR3, the HTBI primer set was used together with the Qiagen OneStep RT-PCR kit. Most expanded thyroid clonotypes (frequency above 0.001) were also detected in blood, suggesting blood repertoires may reflect thyroid immune responses. In cross-validation, a model built on a 13 V-J signature told ophthalmopathy apart from stable hyperthyroidism with approximately 90% sensitivity and around 83% specificity, and in testing the same model reached 80%/75%. In validation, the model predicted progression to ophthalmopathy with 55% to 71% sensitivity and roughly 72% specificity, a median of around six months before onset. A discovery cohort of about a hundred patients, approximately 45 with Graves' ophthalmopathy and about 58 with stable Graves' hyperthyroidism, was used to find distinguishing TCR V-J signatures. Prospective prediction of ophthalmopathy was tested in an independent validation cohort consisting of 18 to 20 hyperthyroidism patients and some 17 patients who later progressed to ophthalmopathy. The roughly 100 discovery patients were randomly split 7:3 into training and test sets. In addition, the study compared T-cell repertoires in thyroid tissue and in blood from roughly 6 Graves' hyperthyroidism patients. After blood sampling, hyperthyroidism patients were treated with methimazole at a starting dose of 30 mg daily, and ophthalmopathy patients were treated with high-dose intravenous methylprednisolone. Libraries were constructed in a second round of multiplex PCR, after which size selection and purification were carried out. Paired-end sequencing of the libraries was performed with 100 bp reads on an Illumina HiSeq2000. SOAPnuke was used to process the raw data, with reads discarded if the reads contained adapters or uncalled bases, had a mean Phred below 15, or lacked an exact constant-primer or identifier match. COPE v1.2.5 was used to merge high-quality paired reads, and clonotypes were defined as unique nucleotide sequences. MiTCR v1.1 was used to align clonotypes to the IMGT TRBV, TRBD and TRBJ reference segments. Only V-J combinations with frequency above 0.0001, covering 98% to 99.2% of repertoires, were analysed. The TCS score was defined as F50 (clonal expansion) divided by E x V (chaos), with BLOSUM62-based TCRdist calculated between CDR3 peptides within each V-J. Welch's t-statistics and random forest reduced fewer than 550 V-J features to 13, which were used in a naive Bayes classifier (R e1071). Sample size was not statistically predetermined, and investigators were not blinded to group allocation. The paper describes TCR Vbeta CDR3 sequencing of around 130 peripheral blood samples, made up of 40 to 45 ophthalmopathy patients, around 73 hyperthyroidism patients and roughly 17 progressor patients.

The source of this sequence is a woman under 30 with Graves disease. Donor details come from another sample of the same person, matched by shared clones. This sample comprised peripheral blood mononuclear cells (PBMCs), obtained at new diagnosis, from a patient treated with antithyroid drugs. Recombination linked TRBV7-6 to TRBJ2-1; TRBD2 lines up with 10 middle nucleotides. The base sequence is TGTGCCAGCAGCGTAATCGGACTAGCGGCTACCAATGAGCAGTTCTTC. Its product reads: CASSVIGLAATNEQFF.